Presented here are 21 T cell receptor beta chains from one specimen sequenced in a study of blood T cell repertoires in COVID-19. Some clones are missing from TCRdb's copy, which holds only in-frame ones; the method was immunoSEQ multiplex PCR. Of approximately 94,000 clones listed, 80% to 90% are singletons. Sequenced sample: peripheral blood. These receptors came from a human donor in a cohort sampled during active COVID-19.

Here the CDR3 reads CASSRSGQTNTEAFF. CDR3 DNA sequence: TGTGCCAGCAGCCGATCGGGACAGACGAACACTGAAGCTTTCTTT. This rearrangement joins TRBV11-3 to TRBJ1-1; 7 nucleotides agree with TRBD1. This CDR3 has 15 amino acids. Germline CDR1 is SGHNT and CDR2 is YENEEA. V shed 5 bases and J 1 base; nucleotides not matched to a gene: 7.

The J gene is TRBJ2-1, the V gene TRBV6-1, with 8 positions matching TRBD1. V dropped 1 base and J dropped 6; count of bases not matched to a gene: 5. CDR3 length: 15 residues. Germline assignment: CDR1 MNHNS and CDR2 SASEGT. CDR3 region: CASSEVGTGGNEQFF. The CDR3 DNA reads TGTGCCAGCAGTGAAGTTGGGACAGGCGGCAATGAGCAGTTCTTC.

V is TRBV7-9 and J is TRBJ1-1; D call uncertain. Germline V gene sequence: CDR1 SEHNR, CDR2 FQNEAQ (reference sequence). Between the trimmed V and J ends, which lost 7 bases and 1 base, there was a span of 7 bases. The CDR3 contains 12 residues. The CDR3 spells CASTAGNTEAFF. CDR3 sequence (DNA): TGTGCCAGCACTGCAGGGAACACTGAAGCTTTCTTT. Together with reference TRBV7-9 and TRBJ1-1, the CDR3 gives the full variable domain: DTGVSQNPRHKITKRGQNVTFRCDPISEHNRLYWYRQTLGQGPEFLTYFQNEAQLEKSRLLSDRFSAERPKGSFSTLEIQRTEQGDSAMYLCASTAGNTEAFFGQGTRLTVV.

The table lists this clone with a few counts. The chain is built from TRBV14 and TRBJ1-1, with 8 bases fitting TRBD1. CDR3 length: 15 residues. Germline CDR1 SGHDN, CDR2 FVKESK. The V segment lost 6 bases and the J segment 0 bases; nucleotides outside the gene matches: 6. The CDR3 spells CASSRWTGMNTEAFF. CDR3 nucleotide sequence: TGTGCCAGCAGTCGTTGGACAGGGATGAACACTGAAGCTTTCTTT.

The chain uses TRBV9 and TRBJ2-3; tentative D call: TRBD2 (6 bases). In germline, CDR1 is SGDLS, CDR2 YYNGEE. The CDR3 totals 15 residues. Trimming removed 0 bases from V and 3 bases from J, with 11 bases in between. CDR3 sequence: CASSVDPRGTDTQYF. CDR3 coding DNA: TGTGCCAGCAGCGTAGACCCTCGGGGGACAGATACGCAGTATTTT.

The rearrangement uses TRBV2 and TRBJ2-3; 7 bases are a match to TRBD2. V gave up 7 bases and J gave up 0 bases; unmatched junction bases: 4. The CDR3 is 14 amino acids. Germline CDR1 is SNHLY and CDR2 is FYNNEI. The CDR3 DNA is TGTGCCAGCACACGGGAGGTTAGCACAGATACGCAGTATTTT. It specifies CASTREVSTDTQYF.

The chain links TRBV7-2 to TRBJ2-2, with 12 positions matching TRBD2. The CDR3 length is 15 residues. CDR1 and CDR2 from the germline V gene are SGHTA and FQGNSA. The trim removed 5 bases at V and 4 bases at J, leaving 2 bases unmatched. The CDR3 sequence: CASSGLAGSTGELFF. The CDR3 nucleotides read TGTGCCAGCAGCGGACTAGCGGGGAGCACCGGGGAGCTGTTTTTT.

The V call is TRBV28, the J call TRBJ2-5, with a tentative D call TRBD1 (6 bases). There are 11 residues in the CDR3. CDR1 MDHEN and CDR2 SYDVKM come from the germline V gene. V was trimmed by 10 bases and J by 5 bases, leaving 11 bases between them. CDR3 loop: CAIQGWETQYF. The CDR3 coding sequence is TGTGCCATACAGGGATGGGAGACCCAGTACTTC.

The rearrangement uses TRBV21-1 and TRBJ1-4; the table's D call, TRBD1, was not checked against the DNA. TRBV21-1 is recorded as a pseudogene. This CDR3 has 16 amino acids. The CDR3 sequence is CASSRRRDSFNEKLFF. The CDR3 DNA reads TGTGCCAGCAGCCGAAGGCGGGACAGTTTTAATGAAAAACTGTTTTTT.

This sequence joins TRBV4-2 and TRBJ2-7; 8 bases map to TRBD2. V lost 0 bases to trimming and J lost 2 bases; unmatched junction nucleotides: 3. Germline CDR1 is LGHNA and CDR2 is YNFKEQ. The CDR3 totals 15 residues. The CDR3, as DNA: TGTGCCAGCAGCCAAGACGAGACTAGCGCCTACGAGCAGTACTTC. Residues: CASSQDETSAYEQYF.

The genes are TRBV10-3 and TRBJ1-1; TRBD1 aligns across 8 bases. CDR3 size: 14 residues. Germline lookup yields CDR1 ENHRY and CDR2 SYGVKD. J was trimmed by 5 bases and V by 5 bases; bases with no gene match: 7. The CDR3 sequence: CAISSGQVFTEAFF. The DNA for the CDR3 is TGTGCCATCAGTTCGGGACAGGTATTTACTGAAGCTTTCTTT.

The chain has TRBV28 and TRBJ1-1; unclear D gene. The CDR3 sequence is 14 residues long. Germline-derived CDR1 and CDR2 are MDHEN and SYDVKM. Trimming removed 7 bases from V and 0 bases from J, with 12 bases in between. This CDR3 is CASILSPLNTEAFF. The CDR3 DNA reads as TGTGCCAGCATCCTAAGTCCCCTGAACACTGAAGCTTTCTTT.

Here the CDR3 DNA reads TGTGCCAGCAGCTTATACGGCCAGGGAAAGGGGTACGAGCAGTACTTC. As protein: CASSLYGQGKGYEQYF. The rearrangement joins TRBV7-9 to TRBJ2-7; perhaps TRBD1 as D (5 bases). This CDR3 comprises 16 residues. Germline values: CDR1 SEHNR, CDR2 FQNEAQ (reference sequence). Trimming pared 2 bases from V and 4 bases from J, leaving 18 bases between.

The V gene is TRBV28, the J gene TRBJ2-1; D not resolved. This CDR3 contains 16 residues. V lost 4 bases to trimming and J lost 2 bases, with 15 bases between them. Germline loops: CDR1 MDHEN, CDR2 SYDVKM. CDR3 sequence: CASSSSSSIPYNEQFF. The CDR3 DNA reads TGTGCCAGCAGTTCCTCGTCTAGTATTCCCTACAATGAGCAGTTCTTC.

This chain uses TRBV19 with TRBJ1-2; D is perhaps TRBD1 (6 bases). The V and J ends lost 5 bases and 7 bases respectively, with 20 bases between them. The CDR3 spans 15 residues. Germline CDR1 and CDR2: LNHDA and SQIVND (reference sequence). The CDR3 loop reads CASSANTGLWAGYTF. The CDR3 DNA reads as TGTGCCAGTAGTGCCAATACAGGGCTCTGGGCTGGCTACACCTTC.

The chain recombines TRBV5-4 with TRBJ2-1, with TRBD1 matching over 8 bases. Losses at the gene ends were 9 bases for V and 1 base for J; bases not matched to a gene: 3. From germline, CDR1 is SGHNT and CDR2 YYREEE (reference sequence). The CDR3 totals 13 residues. The CDR3 region has the DNA TGTGCCACACAGGGGGGATCCTACAATGAGCAGTTCTTC. This translates into CATQGGSYNEQFF.

This sequence joins TRBV5-1 and TRBJ2-5, with TRBD1 identical over 9 bases. Looked up from germline, CDR1 is SGHRS and CDR2 is YFSETQ. The CDR3 sequence is 16 residues long. Losses at the gene ends were 0 bases for V and 2 bases for J; bases not matched to a gene: 5. Written as DNA, the CDR3 is TGCGCCAGCAGCTTGGTACCACAGGGGGCACAAGAGACCCAGTACTTC. It codes for CASSLVPQGAQETQYF. Full variable domain (rest looked up from reference TRBV5-1 and TRBJ2-5): KAGVTQTPRYLIKTRGQQVTLSCSPISGHRSVSWYQQTPGQGLQFLFEYFSETQRNKGNFPGRFSGRQFSNSRSEMNVSTLELGDSALYLCASSLVPQGAQETQYFGPGTRLLVL.

This clone was observed a single time. The V call is TRBV19, the J call TRBJ2-3; 8 positions agree with TRBD1. CDR1 LNHDA and CDR2 SQIVND come from the germline V gene (reference sequence). This CDR3 is 16 amino acids long. Losses at the gene ends were 3 bases for V and 2 bases for J; bases not matched to a gene: 7. In DNA form, the CDR3 reads TGTGCCAGTAGTATGGGGACAGGACCACTCACAGATACGCAGTATTTT. Translated: CASSMGTGPLTDTQYF.

The gene calls are TRBV10-3 and TRBJ2-3, with 9 positions matching TRBD2. Germline V lookup: CDR1 ENHRY, CDR2 SYGVKD. The J segment lost 5 bases and the V segment lost 3 bases, leaving 9 bases of the junction unmatched. This CDR3 comprises 16 residues. The DNA of the CDR3 is TGTGCCATCAGTGATCAGAGCGGGAGGTTTGGAGATACGCAGTATTTT. This gives the protein CAISDQSGRFGDTQYF.

This sequence joins TRBV19 and TRBJ2-7, with D possibly being TRBD1 (5 bases). CDR1 is LNHDA, CDR2 SQIVND, per germline (reference sequence). The V and J ends lost 3 bases and 5 bases respectively, with 5 bases between them. The CDR3 is 11 amino acids. The CDR3 region is CASSIRDEQYF. The CDR3 bases are TGTGCCAGTAGTATCAGGGACGAGCAGTACTTC.

The chain uses TRBV19 and TRBJ2-7; weak D call: TRBD2 (6 bases). Germline values: CDR1 LNHDA, CDR2 SQIVND (reference sequence). V lost 3 bases and J 0 bases, leaving 15 bases between the germline ends. CDR3 length equals 16 residues. The CDR3 reads CASSMRGTIDSYEQYF. CDR3 nucleotides: TGTGCCAGTAGTATGCGGGGAACTATAGACTCCTACGAGCAGTACTTC.